Described below is a single T cell receptor (beta chain) sequence and its context. Generated by immunoSEQ multiplex PCR, the TCRdb table keeps only in-frame clones and is missing some. Here the sample spans tens of thousands of clones, about 83% being singletons. Germline assignment: CDR1 SGHRS and CDR2 YFSETQ. This CDR3 is built from 16 residues. The trim removed 0 bases at V and 9 bases at J, leaving 6 bases unmatched. This specimen comes from a study of OX40 agonist ivuxolimab in advanced cancers. The receptor was isolated from an adult with an advanced solid tumor such as melanoma, head and neck, liver or kidney cancer. The material was CD4+ or CD8+ T cells sorted from blood, obtained in a trial of the OX40 agonist ivuxolimab. V and J are TRBV5-1 and TRBJ1-6, with 10 bases identical to TRBD1. The CDR3 bases are TGCGCCAGCAGCTTGGCTGTTGGGACAGGGGTTTCACCCCTCCACTTT. Its translation is CASSLAVGTGVSPLHF.